This is a list of T cell receptor beta chains from one sample in a study of shared clonotypes between healthy human individuals. Generated by immunoSEQ multiplex PCR, the TCRdb table keeps only in-frame clones and is missing some. The sample lists roughly 2,500,000 clones, 93% seen once, with roughly 0.36% in the top ten. The sample taken for sequencing was naive CD4+ T cells from PBMCs. Source of these receptors: a man between 18 and 29 years old in good health. Some clones in this sample may be carry-over from other donors' samples. Both conserved end residues are part of each CDR3. D genes are given only for firm matches. Clone size is stated in some rows and not others, as once, few, many or a class when expanded.

j_call d_call v_call clone_size cdr3_nt cdr3_aa
TRBJ1-4 TRBD1 TRBV7-9 . TGTGCCAGCAGCCCCGACAGGGAGGATGAAAAACTGTTTTTT CASSPDREDEKLFF
TRBJ1-5 . TRBV2 . TGTGCCACCAGTCGGGAGCCTTCAGTTGAGCCCCAGCATTTT CATSREPSVEPQHF
TRBJ1-6 . TRBV30 . TGTGCCTGGAGAGGGGAAAATTCACCCCTCCACTTT CAWRGENSPLHF
TRBJ1-4 TRBD1 TRBV4-3 . TGCGCCAGCAGCTTGGGGGGGACAGAGGATGAAAAACTGTTTTTT CASSLGGTEDEKLFF
TRBJ2-3 . TRBV5-1 . TGCGCCAGCAACCGATCCCCAGGACAGACTAGCACAGATACGCAGTATTTT CASNRSPGQTSTDTQYF
TRBJ1-1 TRBD1 TRBV6-5 . TGTGCCAGCAGTTATTCCGGACAGGGCACTGAAGCTTTCTTT CASSYSGQGTEAFF
TRBJ1-2 . TRBV30 . TGTGCCTGGAACGCAGGTCCCGGGGATGGCTACACCTTC CAWNAGPGDGYTF
TRBJ2-1 . TRBV7-3 . TGTGCCAGCAGCTTAACTGGGCTGCATGAGCAGTTCTTC CASSLTGLHEQFF
TRBJ2-7 . TRBV28 once TGTGCCAGCAGCAGACAAACCGAGCAGTACTTC CASSRQTEQYF
TRBJ2-2 . TRBV7-3 . TGTGCCAGCAGCTGGGTCGGGACACAAAACACCGGGGAGCTGTTTTTT CASSWVGTQNTGELFF
TRBJ2-7 TRBD1 TRBV6-5 . TGTGCCAGCAGTTATCGGACAGGGGCGTCCTACGAGCAGTACTTC CASSYRTGASYEQYF
TRBJ2-1 . TRBV6-1 . TGTGCCAGCAGTGAGACACCGAGCTCCTACAATGAGCAGTTCTTC CASSETPSSYNEQFF